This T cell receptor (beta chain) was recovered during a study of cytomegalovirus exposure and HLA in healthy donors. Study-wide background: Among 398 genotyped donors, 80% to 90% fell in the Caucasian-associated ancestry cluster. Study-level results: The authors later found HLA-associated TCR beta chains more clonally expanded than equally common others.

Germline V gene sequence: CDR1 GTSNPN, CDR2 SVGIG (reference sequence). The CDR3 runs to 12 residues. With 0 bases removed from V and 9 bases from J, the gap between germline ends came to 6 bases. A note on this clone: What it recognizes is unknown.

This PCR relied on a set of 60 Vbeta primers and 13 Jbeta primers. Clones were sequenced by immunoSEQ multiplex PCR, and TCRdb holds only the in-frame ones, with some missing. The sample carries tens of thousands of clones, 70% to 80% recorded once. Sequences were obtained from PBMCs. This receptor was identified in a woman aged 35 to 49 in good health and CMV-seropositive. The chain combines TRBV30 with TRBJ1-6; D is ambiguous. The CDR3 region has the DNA TGTGCCTGGAGTGTATCCGGTTCACCCCTCCACTTT. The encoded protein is CAWSVSGSPLHF.